This T cell receptor (beta chain) was profiled in a study of human T cells and chemical hapten exposure. TCRdb called the RACE reads again in MiXCR, with one record for every CDR3 protein. The sample consists of over 50,000 distinct CDR3 sequences, around a tenth of them appearing once. The time point here: pre-sensitization, week 0. As to treatment: therapeutic diphenylcyclopropenone sensitization with weekly scalp DPC. Unseparated into fractions, whole blood served as the source from which total RNA was extracted. Sample donors consisted of patients with alopecia, aged 18 to 70 years, who were suitable for DPC. Germline V gene sequence: CDR1 SGHTA, CDR2 FQGNSA. V was trimmed by 4 bases and J by 1 base, leaving 15 bases between them. This CDR3 comprises 16 residues.

This chain links TRBV7-2 with TRBJ2-3, with D possibly called TRBD1 or TRBD2 (6 bases each). The input for sequencing was whole blood, taken in connection with sensitization to the hapten diphenylcyclopropenone (DPC). The receptor was derived from a woman in her 30s with alopecia areata. Some clones in this sample may be carry-over from other donors' samples. The CDR3 DNA sequence: TGTGCCAGCAGCTCTCCGAGGGGGGCAGGCACAGATACGCAGTATTTT. This translates into CASSSPRGAGTDTQYF.